This T cell receptor delta chain was recorded in a study of gamma-delta chains in newborns, infants, children. For the study at large: Innate gammadelta T cells reportedly expand polyclonally right after birth, driven by microbial exposure, per the title.

This clone was recorded a few times. The translation of this DNA and the TCRdb protein of a much larger clone differ at residue 13, probably owing to a read error; the protein shown here is translated from the DNA. TCRdb re-called clones from the reads using CATT. The sample lists 4,000 to 4,500 delta-chain clones, around 0.56% occurring once. CDR1 and CDR2 (germline): GEAIGNYY, EKD. The CDR3 loop spans 18 amino acids. The V and J genes are TRDV2 and TRDJ3; TRDD3 agrees at 9 bases. The receptor's source is a child who was a newborn, infant or young child, either healthy, febrile or measles-vaccinated (not recorded which). The specimen was blood. The CDR3 here is CACDTWGIKSWDIRQMFF. CDR3 sequence (DNA): TGTGCCTGTGACACCTGGGGGATAAAGTCCTGGGACATCCGACAGATGTTTTTC.